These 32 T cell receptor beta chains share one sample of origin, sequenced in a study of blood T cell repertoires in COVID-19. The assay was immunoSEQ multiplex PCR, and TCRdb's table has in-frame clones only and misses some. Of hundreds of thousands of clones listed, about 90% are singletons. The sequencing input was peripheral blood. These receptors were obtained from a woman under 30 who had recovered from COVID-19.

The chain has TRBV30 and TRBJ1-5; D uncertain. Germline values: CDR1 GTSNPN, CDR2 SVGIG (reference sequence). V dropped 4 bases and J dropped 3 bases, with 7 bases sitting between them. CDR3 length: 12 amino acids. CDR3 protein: CAWKQPNQPQHF. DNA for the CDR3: TGTGCCTGGAAACAACCCAATCAGCCCCAGCATTTT.

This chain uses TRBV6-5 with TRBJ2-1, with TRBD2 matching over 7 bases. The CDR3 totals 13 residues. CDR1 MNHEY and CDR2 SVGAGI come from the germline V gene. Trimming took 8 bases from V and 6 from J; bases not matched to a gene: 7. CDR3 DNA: TGTGCCAGCGCACCGGGGGGTCGCAATGAGCAGTTCTTC. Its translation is CASAPGGRNEQFF.

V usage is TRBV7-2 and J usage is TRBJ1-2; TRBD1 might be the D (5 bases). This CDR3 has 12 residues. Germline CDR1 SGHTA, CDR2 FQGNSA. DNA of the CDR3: TGTGTCGGGGGGACGGAGAGGTATGGCTACACCTTC. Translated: CVGGTERYGYTF.

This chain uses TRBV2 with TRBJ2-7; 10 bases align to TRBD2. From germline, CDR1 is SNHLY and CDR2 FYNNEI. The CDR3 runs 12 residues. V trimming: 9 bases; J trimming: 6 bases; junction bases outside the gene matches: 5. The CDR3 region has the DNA TGTGCCAGGAGCGGGAGGGGGGGCGAGCAGTACTTC. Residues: CARSGRGGEQYF.

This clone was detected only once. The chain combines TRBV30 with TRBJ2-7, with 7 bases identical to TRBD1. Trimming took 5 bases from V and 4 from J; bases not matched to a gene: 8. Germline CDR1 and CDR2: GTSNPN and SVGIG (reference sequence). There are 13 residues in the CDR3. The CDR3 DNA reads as TGTGCCTGGCTCGGGACAGAATATTACGAGCAGTACTTC. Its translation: CAWLGTEYYEQYF. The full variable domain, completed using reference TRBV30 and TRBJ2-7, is SQTIHQWPATLVQPVGSPLSLECTVEGTSNPNLYWYRQAAGRGLQLLFYSVGIGQISSEVPQNLSASRPQDRQFILSSKKLLLSDSGFYLCAWLGTEYYEQYFGPGTRLTVT.

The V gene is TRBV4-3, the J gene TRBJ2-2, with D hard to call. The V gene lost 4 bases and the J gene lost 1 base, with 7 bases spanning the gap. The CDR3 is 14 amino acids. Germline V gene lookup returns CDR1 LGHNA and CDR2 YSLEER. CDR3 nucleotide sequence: TGCGCCAGCAGCCCTTATTTGAACACCGGGGAGCTGTTTTTT. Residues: CASSPYLNTGELFF.

The CDR3 protein is CASSQGINPGLRVDEQFF. CDR3 coding DNA: TGTGCCAGCAGCCAAGGCATAAACCCGGGACTGAGGGTGGATGAGCAGTTCTTC. The chain uses TRBV14 and TRBJ2-1; perhaps TRBD2 as D (6 bases). Looked up from germline, CDR1 is SGHDN and CDR2 is FVKESK. Trimming took 1 base from V and 8 from J, leaving 24 bases between them. The CDR3 loop spans 18 amino acids.

CDR3 DNA sequence: TGCGCCAGCAGCCAAGGGGCGGGGAATGAGCAGTTCTTC. It codes for CASSQGAGNEQFF. The V call is TRBV4-3, the J call TRBJ2-1, with D perhaps matching TRBD2 (6 bases). This CDR3 region has 13 residues. Germline V CDR1 and CDR2: LGHNA, YSLEER. V shed 1 base and J shed 7 bases, with 8 bases lying between them.

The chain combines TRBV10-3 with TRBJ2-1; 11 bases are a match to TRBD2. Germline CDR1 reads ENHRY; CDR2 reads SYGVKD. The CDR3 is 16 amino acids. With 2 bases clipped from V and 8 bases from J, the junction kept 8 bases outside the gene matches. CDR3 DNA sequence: TGTGCCATCAGTGAGCTTCTAGCGGGAGGACGGGATGAGCAGTTCTTC. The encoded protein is CAISELLAGGRDEQFF.

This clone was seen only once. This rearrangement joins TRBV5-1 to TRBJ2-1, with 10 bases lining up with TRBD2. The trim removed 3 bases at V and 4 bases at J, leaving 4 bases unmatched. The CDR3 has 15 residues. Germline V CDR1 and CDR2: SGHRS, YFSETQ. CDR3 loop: CASSSGLADYNEQFF. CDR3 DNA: TGCGCCAGCAGCTCTGGACTAGCGGATTACAATGAGCAGTTCTTC.

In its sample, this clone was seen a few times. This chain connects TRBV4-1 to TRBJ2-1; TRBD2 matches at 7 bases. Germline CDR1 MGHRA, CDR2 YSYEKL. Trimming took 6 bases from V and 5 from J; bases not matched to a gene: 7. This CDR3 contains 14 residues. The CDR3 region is CASRNKGRDNEQFF. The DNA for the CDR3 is TGCGCCAGCAGGAATAAAGGGAGGGACAATGAGCAGTTCTTC.

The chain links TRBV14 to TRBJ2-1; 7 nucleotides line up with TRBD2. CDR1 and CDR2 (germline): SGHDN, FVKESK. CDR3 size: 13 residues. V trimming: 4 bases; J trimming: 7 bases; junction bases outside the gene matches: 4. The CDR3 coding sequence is TGTGCCAGCAGCCCGGAACTAGCGAATGAGCAGTTCTTC. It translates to CASSPELANEQFF.

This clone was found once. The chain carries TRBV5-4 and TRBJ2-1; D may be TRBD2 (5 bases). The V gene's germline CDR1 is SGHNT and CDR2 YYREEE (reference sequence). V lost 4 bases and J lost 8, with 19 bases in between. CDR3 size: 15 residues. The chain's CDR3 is CASSDLRAVIDEQFF. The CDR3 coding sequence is TGTGCCAGCAGCGACTTGCGGGCGGTTATAGATGAGCAGTTCTTC.

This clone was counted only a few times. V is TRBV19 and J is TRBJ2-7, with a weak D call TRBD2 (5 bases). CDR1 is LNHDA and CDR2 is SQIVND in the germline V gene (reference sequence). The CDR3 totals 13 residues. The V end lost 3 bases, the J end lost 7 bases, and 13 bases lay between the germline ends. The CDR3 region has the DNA TGTGCCAGTAGTATCGTTGAGGGAATGGAGCAGTACTTC. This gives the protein CASSIVEGMEQYF.

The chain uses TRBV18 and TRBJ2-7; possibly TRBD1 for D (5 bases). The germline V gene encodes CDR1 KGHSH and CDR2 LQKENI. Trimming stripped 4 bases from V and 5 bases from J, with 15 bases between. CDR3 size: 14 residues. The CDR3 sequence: CASSRAQVDDEQYF. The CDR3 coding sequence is TGTGCCAGCTCACGTGCACAGGTCGACGACGAGCAGTACTTC. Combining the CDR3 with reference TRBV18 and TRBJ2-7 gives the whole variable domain NAGVMQNPRHLVRRRGQEARLRCSPMKGHSHVYWYRQLPEEGLKFMVYLQKENIIDESGMPKERFSAEFPKEGPSILRIQQVVRGDSAAYFCASSRAQVDDEQYFGPGTRLTVT.

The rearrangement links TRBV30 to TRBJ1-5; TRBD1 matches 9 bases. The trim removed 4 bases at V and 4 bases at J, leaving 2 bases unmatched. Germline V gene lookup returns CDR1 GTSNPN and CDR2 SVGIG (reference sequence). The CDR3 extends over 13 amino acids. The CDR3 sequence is CAWMGQGNQPQHF. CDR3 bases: TGTGCCTGGATGGGACAGGGAAATCAGCCCCAGCATTTT.

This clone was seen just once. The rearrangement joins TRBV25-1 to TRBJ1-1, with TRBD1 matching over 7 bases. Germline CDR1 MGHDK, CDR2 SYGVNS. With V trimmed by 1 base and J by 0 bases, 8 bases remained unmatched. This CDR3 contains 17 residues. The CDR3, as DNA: TGTGCCAGCAGTGAATCGAGGGGGACAGTCGTGAACACTGAAGCTTTCTTT. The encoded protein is CASSESRGTVVNTEAFF.

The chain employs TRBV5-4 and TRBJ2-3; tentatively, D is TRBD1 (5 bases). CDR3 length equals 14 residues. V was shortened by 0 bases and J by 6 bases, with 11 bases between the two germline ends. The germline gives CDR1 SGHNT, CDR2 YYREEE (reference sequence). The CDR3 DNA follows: TGTGCCAGCAGCTTGGAGGGGCGGTTGGATACGCAGTATTTT. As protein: CASSLEGRLDTQYF.

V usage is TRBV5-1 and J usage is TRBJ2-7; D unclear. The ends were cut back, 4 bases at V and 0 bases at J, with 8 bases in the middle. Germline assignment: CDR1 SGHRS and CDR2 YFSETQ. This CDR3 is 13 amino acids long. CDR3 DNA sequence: TGCGCCAGCAGCGAAAGCCTCTCCTACGAGCAGTACTTC. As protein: CASSESLSYEQYF.

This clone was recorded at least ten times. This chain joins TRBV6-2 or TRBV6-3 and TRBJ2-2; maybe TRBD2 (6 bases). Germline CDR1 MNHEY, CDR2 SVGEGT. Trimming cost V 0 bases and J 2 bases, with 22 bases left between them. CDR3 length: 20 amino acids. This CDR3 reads CASSYSYSGSSLRNTGELFF. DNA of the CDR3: TGTGCCAGCAGTTACTCGTATTCCGGGAGTTCTCTTCGAAACACCGGGGAGCTGTTTTTT.

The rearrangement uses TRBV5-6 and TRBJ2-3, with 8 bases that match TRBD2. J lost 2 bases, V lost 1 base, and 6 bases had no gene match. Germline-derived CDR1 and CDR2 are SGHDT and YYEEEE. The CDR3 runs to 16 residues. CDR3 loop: CASSLTEREYTDTQYF. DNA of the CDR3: TGTGCCAGCAGCTTGACTGAGCGGGAGTACACAGATACGCAGTATTTT.

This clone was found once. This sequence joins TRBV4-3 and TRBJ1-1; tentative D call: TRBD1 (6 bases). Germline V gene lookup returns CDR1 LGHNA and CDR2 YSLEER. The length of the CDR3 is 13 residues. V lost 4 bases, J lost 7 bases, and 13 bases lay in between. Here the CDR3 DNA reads TGCGCCAGCAGCCCAACAGGGAAGATTGAAGCTTTCTTT. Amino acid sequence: CASSPTGKIEAFF.

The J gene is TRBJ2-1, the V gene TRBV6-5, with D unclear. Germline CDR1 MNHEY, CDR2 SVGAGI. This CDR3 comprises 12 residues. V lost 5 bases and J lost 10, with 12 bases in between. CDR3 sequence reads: CASSTRVREQFF. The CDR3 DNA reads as TGTGCCAGCAGTACCCGGGTTCGGGAGCAGTTCTTC.

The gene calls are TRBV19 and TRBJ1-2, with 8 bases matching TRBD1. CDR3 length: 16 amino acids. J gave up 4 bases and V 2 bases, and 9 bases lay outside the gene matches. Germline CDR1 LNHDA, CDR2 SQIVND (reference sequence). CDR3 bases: TGTGCCAGTAGTATACTGGACAGGGCCCGAGGCTATGGCTACACCTTC. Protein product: CASSILDRARGYGYTF.

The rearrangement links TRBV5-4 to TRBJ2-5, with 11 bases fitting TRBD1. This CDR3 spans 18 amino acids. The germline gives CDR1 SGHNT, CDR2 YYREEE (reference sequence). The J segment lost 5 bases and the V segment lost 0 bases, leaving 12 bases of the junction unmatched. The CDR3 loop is CASSLEGQGVIKGETQYF. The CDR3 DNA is TGTGCCAGCAGCTTGGAGGGACAGGGGGTTATTAAGGGGGAGACCCAGTACTTC.

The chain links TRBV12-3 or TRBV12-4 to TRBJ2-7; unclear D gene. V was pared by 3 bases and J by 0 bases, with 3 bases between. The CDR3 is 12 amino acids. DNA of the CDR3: TGTGCCAGCAGTTTCGGCTCCTACGAGCAGTACTTC. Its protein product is CASSFGSYEQYF.

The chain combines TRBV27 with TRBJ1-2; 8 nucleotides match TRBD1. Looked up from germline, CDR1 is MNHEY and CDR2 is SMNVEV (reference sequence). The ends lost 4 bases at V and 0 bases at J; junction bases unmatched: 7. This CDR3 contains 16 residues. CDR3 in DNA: TGTGCCAGCAGTTCTAGCAGGGGGCAAGCTAACTATGGCTACACCTTC. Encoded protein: CASSSSRGQANYGYTF.

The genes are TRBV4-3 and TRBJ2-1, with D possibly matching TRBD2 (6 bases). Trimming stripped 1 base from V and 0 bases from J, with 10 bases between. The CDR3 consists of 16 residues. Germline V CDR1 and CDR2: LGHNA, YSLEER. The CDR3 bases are TGCGCCAGCAGCCAAGGGGTCGGGAGCTCCTACAATGAGCAGTTCTTC. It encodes CASSQGVGSSYNEQFF.

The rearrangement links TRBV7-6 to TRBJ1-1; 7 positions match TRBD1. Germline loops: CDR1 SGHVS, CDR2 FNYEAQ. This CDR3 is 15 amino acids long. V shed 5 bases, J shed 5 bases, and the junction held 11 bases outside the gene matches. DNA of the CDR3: TGTGCCAGCAGCATAGACAGGGCCTTGGATACTGAAGCTTTCTTT. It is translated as CASSIDRALDTEAFF.

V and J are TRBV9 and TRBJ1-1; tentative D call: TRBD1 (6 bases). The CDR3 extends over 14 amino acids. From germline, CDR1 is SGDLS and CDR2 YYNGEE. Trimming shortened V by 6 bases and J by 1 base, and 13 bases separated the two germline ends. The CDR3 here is CASNLRGGNTEAFF. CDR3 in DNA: TGTGCCAGCAACCTAAGGGGGGGGAACACTGAAGCTTTCTTT.

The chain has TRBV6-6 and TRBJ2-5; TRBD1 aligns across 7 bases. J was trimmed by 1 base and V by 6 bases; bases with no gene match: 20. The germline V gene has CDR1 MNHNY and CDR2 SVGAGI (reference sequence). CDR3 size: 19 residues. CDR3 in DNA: TGTGCCAGCAGCTCACCTCCTGCTCACCGACAGGGTATCCAAGAGACCCAGTACTTC. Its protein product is CASSSPPAHRQGIQETQYF.

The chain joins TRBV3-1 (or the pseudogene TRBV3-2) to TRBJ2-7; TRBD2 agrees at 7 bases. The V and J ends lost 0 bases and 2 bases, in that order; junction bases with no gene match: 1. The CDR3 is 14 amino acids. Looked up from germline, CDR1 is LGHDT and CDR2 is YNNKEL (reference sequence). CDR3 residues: CASSQDGLAYEQYF. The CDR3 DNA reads TGTGCCAGCAGCCAAGATGGACTAGCCTACGAGCAGTACTTC.